A selection of T cell receptor beta chains follows, all from one sample in a study of OX40 agonist ivuxolimab in advanced cancers. Sequencing used immunoSEQ multiplex PCR; TCRdb keeps in-frame clones, though not all of them. The table shows 70,000 or so clones, with approximately 86% occurring only once. This specimen was CD4+ or CD8+ T cells sorted from blood, taken in a trial of the OX40 agonist ivuxolimab. These receptor sequences come from an adult with an advanced solid tumor such as melanoma, head and neck, liver or kidney cancer. The CDR3 runs from the conserved cysteine through the conserved F or W. A D gene is named only where the DNA matches it firmly. Not every row has a clone size; where given, it reads once, few, many or a size class.

>TRBV2|.|TRBJ1-4|.
CASMAGIGEKLFF
TGTGCCAGCATGGCAGGGATCGGAGAAAAACTGTTTTTT
>TRBV5-1|.|TRBJ2-3|.
CASSLAGKNADTQYF
TGCGCCAGCAGCTTGGCGGGGAAAAATGCAGATACGCAGTATTTT
>TRBV20-1|.|TRBJ2-5|.
CSPGHETQYF
TGCAGTCCGGGGCACGAGACCCAGTACTTC
>TRBV5-1|once|TRBJ1-1|.
CASSITGKTEAFF
TGCGCCAGCAGCATTACAGGGAAGACTGAAGCTTTCTTT
>TRBV6-5|.|TRBJ2-7|.
CASKRGRGYEQYF
TGTGCCAGCAAGAGGGGCAGGGGCTACGAGCAGTACTTC
>TRBV10-3|.|TRBJ2-7|TRBD2
CAISPGGYEQYF
TGTGCCATCAGTCCGGGAGGCTACGAGCAGTACTTC
>TRBV5-4|.|TRBJ1-3|.
CASSQGINSGNTIYF
TGTGCCAGCAGCCAAGGGATCAACTCTGGAAACACCATATATTTT
>TRBV28|.|TRBJ1-5|.
CASSFGRGPNQPQHF
TGTGCCAGCAGTTTCGGCAGGGGCCCCAATCAGCCCCAGCATTTT
>TRBV29-1|.|TRBJ2-4|TRBD1
CSVTLQGAMGDIQYF
TGCAGCGTGACCCTACAGGGGGCGATGGGGGACATTCAGTACTTC
>TRBV2|once|TRBJ1-4|.
CASKFRDTQRGKLFF
TGTGCCAGCAAATTCCGGGACACTCAAAGGGGAAAACTGTTTTTT
>TRBV9|.|TRBJ1-1|.
CASSTAGQGNGGTEAFF
TGTGCCAGCAGCACGGCGGGTCAGGGGAACGGTGGGACTGAAGCTTTCTTT
>TRBV19|.|TRBJ2-1|.
CASSRFYNEQFF
TGTGCCAGTAGTAGGTTTTACAATGAGCAGTTCTTC
>TRBV5-1|.|TRBJ2-7|.
CASSPKTGSSYEQYF
TGCGCCAGCAGCCCCAAGACTGGGAGCTCCTACGAGCAGTACTTC
>TRBV5-1|.|TRBJ2-1|.
CASSLDPGTAYNEQFF
TGCGCCAGCAGCTTGGATCCGGGAACCGCCTACAATGAGCAGTTCTTC
>TRBV5-6|.|TRBJ2-7|TRBD1
CASSPGDRRSYEQYF
TGTGCCAGCAGCCCGGGGGACAGGCGGTCCTACGAGCAGTACTTC
>TRBV15|.|TRBJ2-6|.
CAIPDSGANVLTF
TGTGCCATCCCGGACTCTGGGGCCAACGTCCTGACTTTC
>TRBV4-1|.|TRBJ1-4|.
CASSQVVFTRAANEKLFF
TGCGCCAGCAGCCAAGTCGTATTTACAAGGGCGGCTAATGAAAAACTGTTTTTT
>TRBV5-4|.|TRBJ1-2|.
CASRPSGGKVGGYTF
TGTGCCAGCAGACCATCGGGGGGGAAAGTAGGTGGCTACACCTTC
>TRBV7-9|.|TRBJ1-2|.
CASSSSRYGYTF
TGTGCCAGCAGCTCCTCGCGGTATGGCTACACCTTC
>TRBV19|.|TRBJ2-1|.
CASSGSLSSYNEQFF
TGTGCCAGTAGTGGGTCCCTGAGCTCCTACAATGAGCAGTTCTTC